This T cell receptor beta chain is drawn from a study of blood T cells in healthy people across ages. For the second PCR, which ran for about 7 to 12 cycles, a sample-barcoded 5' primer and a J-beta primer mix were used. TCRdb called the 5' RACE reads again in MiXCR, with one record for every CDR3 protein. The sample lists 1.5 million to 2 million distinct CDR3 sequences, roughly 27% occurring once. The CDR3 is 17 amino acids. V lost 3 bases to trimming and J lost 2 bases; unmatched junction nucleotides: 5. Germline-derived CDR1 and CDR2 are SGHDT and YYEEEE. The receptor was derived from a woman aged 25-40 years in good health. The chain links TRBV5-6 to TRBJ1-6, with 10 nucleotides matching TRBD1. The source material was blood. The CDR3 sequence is CASSWDRGRPYNSPLHF. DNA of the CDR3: TGTGCCAGCAGCTGGGACAGGGGTAGGCCCTATAATTCACCCCTCCACTTT.